The TCR beta chain described here comes from a study of cytomegalovirus exposure and HLA in healthy donors (dated by TCRdb to about 2017). In the study overall: According to an earlier analysis of around 600 of the donors, about 180 million T cells yielded approximately 120 million unique TCR beta sequences and approximately 280 Gb of sequence data. Approximately 310 gigabases of sequencing data and tens of millions of unique TCR sequences were included in an early release covering about 700 HLA-typed donors. The genetic ancestry cluster associated with self-reported Caucasian donors included 81% of the roughly 400 genotyped donors. The study was designed to test whether signatures of past pathogen exposure could be identified by cataloging public T cell receptors. The study profiled the T cell repertoires of more than 500 subjects by immunosequencing and related them to cytomegalovirus serostatus. In addition to the first cohort of 666 subjects, a separate validation cohort of 130 or so different subjects was used. To predict cytomegalovirus infection status, the study combined high-throughput TCR immunosequencing, statistical association of individual TCRs with disease status, and machine learning. To study patterns of TCR occurrence, a later analysis re-analyzed previously published TCR beta repertoires from 550 to 800 donors and added high-resolution HLA genotyping. Rather than using new phenotypic data, the later analysis identified candidate immune exposures from TCR beta sequences and from how often those sequences occurred across donors. An earlier analysis of some 500 of the donors applied high-throughput TCR beta sequencing to assess whether each TCR beta V gene segment acted as functional or pseudogenic. Donor age, sex, ethnicity and CMV serostatus were compiled alongside the repertoire data. In a later genetic analysis, genome-wide SNP genotypes for about 55% of the 666 donors were used, and that subset was treated as a discovery cohort. Every repertoire in the discovery cohort had been generated on one and the same sequencing platform. HLA typing covered class I and class II loci at four-digit resolution. Typing coverage varied by locus: about 620-630 donors for A, B, C, DRB1 and DQB1; more than 500 for DQA1; some 610 for DPA1; 400 to 480 for DPB1. Because of strong linkage in the cohort, five DR-DQ haplotypes were treated as single units for association and clustering. Among 398 genotyped donors of the cohort, an average of roughly 230,000 unique TCR beta nucleotide sequences was sequenced per donor, of which approximately 18% were non-productive.

The CDR3 holds 14 amino acids from the cysteine to the phenylalanine. Only the CDR3 portion is preserved as DNA: 42 bases, with reading frame beginning at the first base. Germline trimming: 10 bases from V, 4 bases from J; junction bases outside gene matches: 8. For CDR1 and CDR2, the germline V gene (reference sequence) lists MNHEY and SMNVEV. Study-wide findings and limitations: A further reported finding was that TCR beta sequences accurately predicted the HLA-A and HLA-B alleles for most subjects in the first cohort. Roughly uniform sequencing depth across donors was assumed in presence/absence analyses, although this assumption may not hold. Because HLA typing was unavailable for some donors at each locus, only the typed subset was used in association tests. In this cohort, only TCR beta chains were sequenced, and detectable features were limited by the absence of alpha or paired-chain data. Because the 87-base-pair reads could not distinguish some IMGT-functional V segments, including TRBV6-2 and TRBV6-3, those segments were excluded. In a later analysis, several top co-occurrence clusters were reported to appear linked to parvovirus B19, influenza, CMV and Epstein-Barr virus. The classifier was reported to diagnose cytomegalovirus status with high specificity and sensitivity in both the original cohort and the validation cohort. Across donors, most TCR sequences were observed very rarely, whereas some public TCRs were present in many individuals. An association between a missense DCLRE1C variant and V-gene and J-gene trimming of TCR beta chains was found in a later genetic analysis and replicated in an independent cohort. Correlated functional status among segregating V segments might reflect linkage disequilibrium, but an unknown experimental factor could not be ruled out. The sequencing pipeline was judged likely to have produced a cluster of highly shared sequence variants as a technical artifact. The authors suggested that the approach could potentially be generalized to other disease states and immunological phenotypes. Broadly in line with IMGT annotations, most TCR beta V segments showed up in productive rearrangements about 87% or about 30% of the time in an earlier analysis of a few hundred of the donors. According to a later genetic analysis, donors in an Asian-associated ancestry cluster had fewer N-insertions in productive TCRs than the approximately 670-donor mean. In a later analysis, HLA-associated TCR beta chains showed more clonal expansion and lower generation probabilities than non-associated chains that were equally common. Immune exposure information for the cohort was limited to CMV serostatus. According to a later analysis, TCR association rates differed among HLA loci, with DRB1 alleles showing the most associated TCRs and HLA-C alleles showing the fewest. A later analysis associated roughly 17,000 TCR beta sequences with specific HLA alleles at a false discovery rate of 0.05. According to a later analysis, most CMV-associated TCR beta chains appeared to be HLA-restricted, and the HLA associations seemed to be driven largely by CMV exposure. In vitro tests confirmed that three of the cytomegalovirus-associated TCR beta chains recognize cytomegalovirus antigens. Because counts were too low, seventeen rarely observed V segments, including chromosome 9 orphons, were excluded from the earlier analysis of some 540 of the donors. When HLA alleles, especially DR and DQ, strongly co-occurred, attributing TCR associations to individual alleles was difficult. In the study, roughly 160 TCR beta chains were listed as associated with cytomegalovirus.

This clone was counted a single time. The specificity of this receptor is unknown. Per-base quality was not reported, and no clone a single base away is much larger than it. The cohort consisted of approximately 690 healthy bone marrow donors. At the time of sampling, every cohort member was nominally healthy, though immune exposures that went unrecorded were likely present. Of the roughly 630 cohort members, about 270 had a positive CMV serostatus and roughly 370 had a negative one, while no CMV serostatus was recorded for the donor. A peripheral blood sample was provided by each donor, and peripheral blood mononuclear cells were used for TCR beta sequencing. The Qiagen DNeasy Blood Extraction Kit was used to extract genomic DNA from the blood cell samples. The library came from the immunoSEQ multiplex PCR assay. The multiplex PCR relied on a mix of 60 forward primers for TCR Vbeta segments and 13 reverse primers for TCR Jbeta segments. The CDR3 region of rearranged TCR beta genes was amplified from genomic DNA with a multiplex PCR assay. Amplified TCR beta libraries were sequenced as 87-base-pair reads on the Illumina HiSeq System. The paper's processing steps were these. A later analysis counted tens of millions of unique TCR beta chains across the 700 or so repertoires, and approximately 11 million of these chains were shared by at least two donors. Raw reads were error-corrected and collapsed into unique sequences with a nearest-neighbor algorithm that merged closely related sequences to remove PCR and sequencing errors. To assign V, D and J gene segments, CDR3 sequences were aligned to IMGT reference sequences. For a sequence to be retained, a match of at least six nucleotides to both a V gene segment and a J gene segment was required. A rearrangement was called productive if the CDR3 had no stop codons and remained in frame with V and J, and every other rearrangement was called non-productive. CDR3 was defined by IMGT convention, running from the second conserved V-encoded cysteine to the conserved J-encoded phenylalanine. The earlier analysis of fewer than 700 of the donors excluded sequences that lacked an unambiguous match to a single V gene segment. An earlier analysis of 587 of the donors classified V segments as functional when productive rearrangements were above 56.7% and as segregating when the standard deviation between donors was above 5%. A statistical classification framework was built for diagnosing cytomegalovirus status from the catalog of TCR beta chain sequences. In a later analysis, V and J genes were assigned by comparing TCR nucleotide sequences against IMGT/GENE-DB human TR gene sequences. Using the TCRdist pipeline, a later analysis assigned CDR3 sequences along with most-parsimonious VDJ recombination scenarios. In a later analysis, each TCR beta chain was defined by its CDR3 amino acid sequence together with its V-gene family, and reads lacking a unique V-gene family were excluded. To address suspected cross-contamination and a sequencing artifact, a later analysis removed 550 to 750 highly shared, low-generation-probability nucleotide sequences. In a later analysis, a clonal expansion index was calculated for each public chain from normalized within-repertoire ranks of inferred template counts. Generation probabilities in a later analysis came from a VDJ recombination model fitted to out-of-frame rearrangements, and those results were checked against IGoR. In a later analysis, hypergeometric tests were used to score TCR-TCR, TCR-HLA and TCR-CMV co-occurrence, with a repertoire-size bias correction applied to TCR pairs. To estimate false discovery rates, a later analysis permuted the HLA or CMV assignments 20 times. In a later analysis, co-occurring TCRs were grouped with DBSCAN, and TCRdist sequence similarity was added when clustering was performed within HLA-allele-positive subsets. Co-occurrence clustering excluded repertoires with fewer than 30,000 or more than 120,000 public chains, plus five with anomalous nucleotide sharing. TCRdb holds this immuneACCESS table with in-frame rearrangements only. Some clones are missing; in checked studies, unresolved V genes explain under half, and the rest has no known cause. V and J calls and clone size are given by that table; D and trimming were obtained from the DNA. Across this sample there are more than 110,000 clones, with around 73% seen only once. The biggest ten clones account for 14% of the sample.

Sequenced input: PBMCs. The sequence derives from a human donor in good health. The V and J genes are TRBV27 and TRBJ2-5, and TRBD1 matches 11 of the central bases. The CDR3 loop reads CATSGTGGSETQYF. DNA sequence: TGTGCCACTTCGGGGACAGGGGGATCAGAGACCCAGTACTTC.